The 23 T cell receptor beta chains in this list originate from one sample, sequenced in a study of blood T cells in healthy people across ages (dated by TCRdb to 2014 to 2015). Libraries were built with 5' RACE. Sequencing relied on an Illumina HiSeq 2500. The second PCR ran for roughly 7 to 11 cycles and used a J-beta primer mix along with a sample-barcoded 5' primer. The public reads were reanalyzed by TCRdb: fastp trimming at Q25, MiXCR alignment, in-frame beta chains only. Identical CDR3 proteins give one entry, which carries the most common genes and DNA. This sample holds hundreds of thousands of distinct CDR3 sequences; under 55% were observed only once. The ten largest clones take up 15% to 25% of the sample. Sequenced: blood. The origin of the receptors is a man aged 60 to 69 in good health.

The chain is built from TRBV11-1 and TRBJ2-3, with TRBD2 identical over 12 bases. In germline, CDR1 is SGHAT, CDR2 FQDESV (reference sequence). V gave up 5 bases and J gave up 4 bases; unmatched junction bases: 7. The CDR3 is made up of 16 amino acids. The CDR3 DNA follows: TGTGCCAGCAGCCCCCGGACTAGCGGGGCCTCAGATACGCAGTATTTT. Translated: CASSPRTSGASDTQYF.

This clonotype came up a few times. The chain recombines TRBV6-2 or TRBV6-3 with TRBJ2-3, with D maybe TRBD1 (7 bases). Per the germline V gene, CDR1 is MNHEY and CDR2 is SVGEGT. V dropped 7 bases and J dropped 4 bases, with 15 bases sitting between them. This CDR3 is 14 amino acids long. The CDR3 loop reads CASNLGGGSDTQYF. CDR3 nucleotide sequence: TGTGCCAGCAACCTAGGAGGGGGCTCAGATACGCAGTATTTT.

This clonotype was seen more than once but under ten times. The chain has TRBV9 and TRBJ2-7; 10 bases map to TRBD1. The CDR3 has 15 residues. CDR1 SGDLS and CDR2 YYNGEE come from the germline V gene. The V and J ends lost 4 bases and 1 base, in that order; junction bases with no gene match: 5. The CDR3 loop reads CASSSGQGESYEQYF. CDR3 in DNA: TGTGCCAGCAGCTCCGGACAGGGGGAATCCTACGAGCAGTACTTC.

V is TRBV4-1 and J is TRBJ2-3; 9 bases are a match to TRBD2. This CDR3 contains 17 residues. V was pared by 3 bases and J by 0 bases, with 7 bases of the junction left unmatched. From germline, CDR1 is MGHRA and CDR2 YSYEKL. The CDR3, as DNA: TGCGCCAGCAGCCACCCATCTAGCGGGGTTAGCACAGATACGCAGTATTTT. This codes for CASSHPSSGVSTDTQYF.

This clonotype was detected only a few times. The chain joins TRBV20-1 to TRBJ1-1; D call uncertain. Germline V gene data show CDR1 as DFQATT and CDR2 as SNEGSKA (reference sequence). The CDR3 sequence is 10 residues long. V was trimmed by 8 bases and J by 10 bases, leaving 14 bases between them. The CDR3 reads CSTESRGAFF. Written as DNA, the CDR3 is TGCAGTACGGAGAGCCGCGGAGCTTTCTTT.

The chain couples TRBV7-2 to TRBJ2-4; D is possibly TRBD1 (5 bases). The J call could be wrong; TRBJ2-7 is a better fit for the DNA end. Germline assignment: CDR1 SGHTA and CDR2 FQGNSA. The CDR3 loop spans 14 amino acids. The CDR3 loop reads CASSMGRANYEQYF. DNA for the CDR3: TGTGCCAGCAGCATGGGCAGGGCGAACTACGAGCAGTACTTC.

This clonotype was seen more than once but under ten times. The chain uses TRBV27 and TRBJ1-6; perhaps TRBD1 as D (6 bases). V was trimmed by 6 bases and J by 5 bases, leaving 11 bases between them. From germline, CDR1 is MNHEY and CDR2 SMNVEV (reference sequence). This CDR3 contains 14 residues. The CDR3 reads CASSPRTDNSPLHF. The CDR3 DNA sequence: TGTGCCAGCAGCCCCAGGACAGATAATTCACCCCTCCACTTT.

There are a few counts of this clonotype. This chain links TRBV14 with TRBJ2-4; D is possibly TRBD1 (6 bases). The CDR3 runs 15 residues. Germline CDR1 SGHDN, CDR2 FVKESK. V lost 1 base to trimming and J lost 9 bases, with 16 bases between them. The CDR3 here is CASSQAGTNKGIQYF. Written as DNA, the CDR3 is TGTGCCAGCAGCCAAGCCGGGACAAACAAGGGCATTCAGTACTTC.

This clonotype came up a few times. The chain couples TRBV27 to TRBJ2-7; no definite D call. Per germline, CDR1 MNHEY and CDR2 SMNVEV (reference sequence). The CDR3 loop spans 15 amino acids. V was cut by 8 bases and J by 1 base, with 18 bases left in between. The CDR3 DNA follows: TGTGCCAGCGAGAGCAGGTCCCAAGGGTCCTACGAGCAGTACTTC. Translating gives CASESRSQGSYEQYF.

V gene TRBV6-1 combines with J gene TRBJ2-6; D gene uncertain. Trimming took 7 bases from V and 1 from J, leaving 5 bases between them. Germline V gene sequence: CDR1 MNHNS, CDR2 SASEGT. This CDR3 has 13 residues. The CDR3: CASMGSGANVLTF. The CDR3 DNA reads as TGTGCCAGCATGGGGTCTGGGGCCAACGTCCTGACTTTC.

Turning to this clonotype: Relative to the germline gene, one junction end is altered; a read error may explain this. This chain links TRBV29-1 with TRBJ1-2, with 7 nucleotides matching TRBD1. Germline V gene lookup returns CDR1 SQVTM and CDR2 ANQGSEA. The CDR3 is 14 amino acids. The CDR3: CSVGGPGQNYGYTF. Written as DNA, the CDR3 is TGCAGCGTGGGCGGCCCGGGACAGAACTATGGTTACACCTTC.

A note on this clonotype: Germline is not matched at one junction end, which may reflect a read error. The V and J genes are TRBV7-2 and TRBJ2-5; the match to TRBD1 covers 8 bases. The V gene's germline CDR1 is SGHTA and CDR2 FQGNSA. This CDR3 has 14 amino acids. The CDR3 region is CASSLPGGGEAQYF. The CDR3 nucleotides are TGTGCCAGCAGCTTACCAGGGGGCGGAGAGGCCCAGTACTTC.

The rearrangement uses TRBV7-2 and TRBJ1-6; no clear D gene. Trimming took 0 bases from V and 7 from J, leaving 13 bases between them. There are 16 residues in the CDR3. CDR1 SGHTA and CDR2 FQGNSA come from the germline V gene. The CDR3 region has the DNA TGTGCCAGCAGCTTAGCGCGGTCAGGAATAAATTCACCCCTCCACTTT. It translates to CASSLARSGINSPLHF. Combining the CDR3 with reference TRBV7-2 and TRBJ1-6 gives the whole variable domain GAGVSQSPSNKVTEKGKDVELRCDPISGHTALYWYRQSLGQGLEFLIYFQGNSAPDKSGLPSDRFSAERTGGSVSTLTIQRTQQEDSAVYLCASSLARSGINSPLHFGNGTRLTVT.

V gene TRBV20-1 combines with J gene TRBJ2-3; D is perhaps TRBD2 (5 bases). Germline-derived CDR1 and CDR2 are DFQATT and SNEGSKA (reference sequence). Trimming shortened V by 4 bases and J by 0 bases, and 14 bases separated the two germline ends. CDR3 length: 15 amino acids. The DNA for the CDR3 is TGCAGTGCTACTATGGACTCAGGAAGCACAGATACGCAGTATTTT. This translates into CSATMDSGSTDTQYF.

Here the CDR3 reads CASSDIGTSTIDEQFF. As DNA, the CDR3 is TGTGCCAGCAGTGATATAGGGACTAGCACCATCGATGAGCAGTTCTTC. The chain joins TRBV6-4 to TRBJ2-1; 9 nucleotides line up with TRBD2. Germline-derived CDR1 and CDR2 are MRHNA and SNTAGT. The V gene end was trimmed by 3 bases and the J gene end by 8 bases; junction bases not matched to a gene: 11. This CDR3 spans 16 amino acids.

Here the CDR3 DNA reads TGTGCCACCAGCAGAGATGGGGCGGGGGAATACGAGCAGTACTTC. This gives the protein CATSRDGAGEYEQYF. The chain joins TRBV15 to TRBJ2-7, with 7 nucleotides matching TRBD2. J lost 4 bases, V lost 0 bases, and 6 bases had no gene match. Germline V gene lookup returns CDR1 LNHNV and CDR2 YYDKDF (reference sequence). The CDR3 consists of 15 residues.

This chain joins TRBV4-3 and TRBJ2-2, with TRBD2 identical over 10 bases. The CDR3 sequence is 17 residues long. The ends lost 3 bases at V and 3 bases at J; junction bases unmatched: 7. Germline assignment: CDR1 LGHNA and CDR2 YSLEER. The CDR3 region is CASSHRWGLAYTGELFF. The CDR3 DNA is TGCGCCAGCAGCCACCGCTGGGGACTAGCGTACACCGGGGAGCTGTTTTTT.

This chain uses TRBV7-9 with TRBJ2-1, with D tentatively TRBD2 (7 bases). Trimming stripped 5 bases from V and 6 bases from J, with 26 bases between. Germline V gene data show CDR1 as SEHNR and CDR2 as FQNEAQ (reference sequence). The CDR3 has 18 residues. CDR3 residues: CASSPNAGASQGSNEQFF. The CDR3 bases are TGTGCCAGCAGCCCTAATGCGGGGGCTTCTCAGGGTAGCAATGAGCAGTTCTTC.

In regard to this clonotype: A read error likely explains this, since a far larger clone differs by one base. The gene calls are TRBV27 and TRBJ2-1; D is undetermined. V was clipped by 2 bases and J by 10 bases, with 6 bases between them. The CDR3 has 11 residues. Germline values: CDR1 MNHEY, CDR2 SMNVEV (reference sequence). The CDR3 loop is CASSLGKEQFF. As DNA, the CDR3 is TGTGCCAGCAGTTTAGGCAAGGAGCAGTTCTTC.

The V gene is TRBV29-1, the J gene TRBJ2-7; D ambiguous. Per germline, CDR1 SQVTM and CDR2 ANQGSEA. Trimming removed 1 base from V and 1 base from J, with 14 bases in between. The CDR3 consists of 15 residues. The CDR3 DNA is TGCAGCGTTGAAGTCGGCAGGTCCAAATCCTACGAGCAGTACTTC. Amino acid sequence: CSVEVGRSKSYEQYF.

V is TRBV27 and J is TRBJ2-5, with TRBD1 matching 9 bases. The CDR3 is 15 residues long. The trim removed 6 bases at V and 5 bases at J, leaving 10 bases unmatched. CDR1 and CDR2 (germline): MNHEY, SMNVEV (reference sequence). The CDR3 loop reads CASSRTGAPVETQYF. CDR3 sequence (DNA): TGTGCCAGCAGCCGGACAGGGGCCCCCGTCGAGACCCAGTACTTC.

This clonotype showed up just a few times. The J gene is TRBJ2-6, the V gene TRBV12-3 or TRBV12-4, with 7 bases matching TRBD1. J gave up 4 bases and V 6 bases, and 6 bases lay outside the gene matches. This CDR3 has 15 residues. Written as DNA, the CDR3 is TGTGCCAGCAGCTCCAACAGGGGAGGGGCCAACGTCCTGACTTTC. Translating it yields CASSSNRGGANVLTF.

This clonotype was picked up many times. This chain joins TRBV7-9 and TRBJ2-1; 8 bases are shared with TRBD1. The CDR3 length is 19 residues. The V gene end was trimmed by 4 bases and the J gene end by 15 bases; junction bases not matched to a gene: 29. The germline V gene encodes CDR1 SEHNR and CDR2 FQNEAQ (reference sequence). CDR3 nucleotides: TGTGCCAGCAGCTCCGTCCCGGGACAGGCCGAAAACCCCTACGATAACCTGTTCTTC. Amino acid sequence: CASSSVPGQAENPYDNLFF. Supplemented by reference TRBV7-9 and TRBJ2-1, the full variable domain reads DTGVSQNPRHKITKRGQNVTFRCDPISEHNRLYWYRQTLGQGPEFLTYFQNEAQLEKSRLLSDRFSAERPKGSFSTLEIQRTEQGDSAMYLCASSSVPGQAENPYDNLFFGPGTRLTVL.